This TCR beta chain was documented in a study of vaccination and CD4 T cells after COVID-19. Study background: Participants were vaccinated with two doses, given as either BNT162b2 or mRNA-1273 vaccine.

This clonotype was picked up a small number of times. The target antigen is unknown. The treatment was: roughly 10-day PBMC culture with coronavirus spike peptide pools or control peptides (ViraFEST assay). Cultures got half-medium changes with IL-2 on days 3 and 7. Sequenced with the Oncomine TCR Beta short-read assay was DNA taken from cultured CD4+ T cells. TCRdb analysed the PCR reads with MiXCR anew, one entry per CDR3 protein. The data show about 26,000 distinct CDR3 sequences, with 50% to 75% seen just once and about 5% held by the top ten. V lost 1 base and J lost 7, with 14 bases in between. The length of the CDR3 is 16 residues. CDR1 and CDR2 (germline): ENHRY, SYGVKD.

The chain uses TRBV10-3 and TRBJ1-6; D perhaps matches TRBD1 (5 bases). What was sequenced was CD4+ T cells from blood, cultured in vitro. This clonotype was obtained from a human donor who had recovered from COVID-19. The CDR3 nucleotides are TGTGCCATCAGTGAGTTGGAAGGACGGGACAATTCACCCCTCCACTTT. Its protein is CAISELEGRDNSPLHF.